What follows is one T cell receptor (beta chain) and its context. Its target is not known. These data belong to a study of T cell repertoires in cytomegalovirus infection. Study-wide context: Through public TCR beta signatures, both CMV infection and matching HLA type were indicated.

There are 15 residues in the CDR3. The V gene end was trimmed by 5 bases and the J gene end by 3 bases; junction bases not matched to a gene: 9. Per the germline V gene, CDR1 is SGHAT and CDR2 is FQNNGV. Using its own MiXCR run on the reads, TCRdb lists one record per CDR3 protein. The sample records around 530,000 distinct CDR3 sequences, about 15% being singletons. Study outcomes and limitations: Based on cumulative public TCR beta family frequency, carriers of CMV plus the relevant HLA were identified.

This rearrangement joins TRBV11-2 to TRBJ1-1; 7 nucleotides align to TRBD1. This receptor was identified in a human donor in good health (CMV status not recorded). Some clones in this sample may be carry-over from other donors' samples. Sequenced: CD8+ T cells from PBMCs. CDR3 DNA: TGTGCCAGCAGCACCTGGACAGGAAAATACACTGAAGCTTTCTTT. This encodes CASSTWTGKYTEAFF.